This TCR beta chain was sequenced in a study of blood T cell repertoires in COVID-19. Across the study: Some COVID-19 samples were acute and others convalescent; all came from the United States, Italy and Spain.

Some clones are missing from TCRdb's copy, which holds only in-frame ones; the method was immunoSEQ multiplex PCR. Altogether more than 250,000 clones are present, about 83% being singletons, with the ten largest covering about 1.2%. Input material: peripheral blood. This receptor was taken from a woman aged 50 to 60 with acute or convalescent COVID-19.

CDR3 sequence (DNA): TGTGCCAGCAGTTACGGGACAGAACTTAACTATGGCTACACCTTC. Protein: CASSYGTELNYGYTF. This chain joins TRBV6-2 or TRBV6-3 and TRBJ1-2; 7 bases are a match to TRBD1. The CDR3 runs to 15 residues. Germline trimming cut 2 bases from V and 1 base from J; bases unmatched to any gene: 4. The V gene's germline CDR1 is MNHEY and CDR2 SVGEGT.